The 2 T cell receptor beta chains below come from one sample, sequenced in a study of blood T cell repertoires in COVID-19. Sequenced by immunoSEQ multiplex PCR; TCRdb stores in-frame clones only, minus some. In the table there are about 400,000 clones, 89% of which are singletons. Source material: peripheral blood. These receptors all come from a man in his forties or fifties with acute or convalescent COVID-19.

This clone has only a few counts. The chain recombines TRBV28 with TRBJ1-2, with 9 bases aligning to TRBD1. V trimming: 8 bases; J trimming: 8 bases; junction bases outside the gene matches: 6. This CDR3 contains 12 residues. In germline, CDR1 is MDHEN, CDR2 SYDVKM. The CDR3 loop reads CASWTGAWGYTF. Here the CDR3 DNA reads TGTGCCAGCTGGACAGGGGCATGGGGCTACACCTTC.

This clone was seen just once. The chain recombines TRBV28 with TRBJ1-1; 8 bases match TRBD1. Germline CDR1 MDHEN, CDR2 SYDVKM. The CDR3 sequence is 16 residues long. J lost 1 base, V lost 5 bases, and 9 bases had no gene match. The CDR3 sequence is CASSTRTGRSNTEAFF. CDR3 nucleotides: TGTGCCAGCAGTACCCGGACAGGGAGGTCGAACACTGAAGCTTTCTTT.